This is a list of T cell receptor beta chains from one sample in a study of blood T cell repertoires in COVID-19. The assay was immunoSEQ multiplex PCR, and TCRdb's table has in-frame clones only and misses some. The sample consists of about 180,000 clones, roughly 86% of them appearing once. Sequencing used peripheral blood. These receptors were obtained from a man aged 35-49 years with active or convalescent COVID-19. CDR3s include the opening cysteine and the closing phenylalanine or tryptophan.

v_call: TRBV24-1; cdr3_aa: CATSEPAGVNTEAFF
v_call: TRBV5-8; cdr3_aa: CASSYEQGGHSPLHF
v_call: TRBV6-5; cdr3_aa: CASRKSVRGNTEAFF
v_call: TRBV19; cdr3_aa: CASAQNRGNYGYTF
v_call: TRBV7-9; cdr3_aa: CASSFPGTGNTEAFF
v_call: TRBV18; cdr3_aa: CASSPGLAGAPSSYNEQFF
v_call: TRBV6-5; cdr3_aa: CASSYSAGGTDTQYF
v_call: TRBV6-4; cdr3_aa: CARAPGQGMAGYTF
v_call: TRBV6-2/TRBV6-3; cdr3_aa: CASSYGGIGANVLTF
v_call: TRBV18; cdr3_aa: CASSPGQGAIDGYTF
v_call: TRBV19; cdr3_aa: CASSMGPAPNQPQHF
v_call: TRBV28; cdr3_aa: CASSSRVGFETQYF
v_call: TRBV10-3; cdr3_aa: CAIRAEGEQYF
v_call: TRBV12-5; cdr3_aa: CASGLTWTGHDWTEAFF
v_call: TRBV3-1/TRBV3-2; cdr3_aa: CASKGGYHNEQFF
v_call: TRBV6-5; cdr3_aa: CASSSLAGIFNEQFF
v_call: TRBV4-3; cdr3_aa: CASSSGGQGDSPLHF
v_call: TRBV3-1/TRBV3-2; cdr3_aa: CASSRRDSFSNTIYF
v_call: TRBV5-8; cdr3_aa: CASTQTVHYGYTF
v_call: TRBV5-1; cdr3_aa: CASSLAGGNTIYF
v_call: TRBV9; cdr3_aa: CASSAGTGAYNSPLHF
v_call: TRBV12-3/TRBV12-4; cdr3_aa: CASSSGYGYTF
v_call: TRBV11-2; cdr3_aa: CASSLAGFGEQYF
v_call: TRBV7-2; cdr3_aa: CASSFQRAGGDKDTQYF
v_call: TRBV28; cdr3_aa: CASSGGDLSNQPQHF
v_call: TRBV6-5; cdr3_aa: CASIRGVGYGYTF
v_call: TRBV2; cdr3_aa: CASSEANREEAFF
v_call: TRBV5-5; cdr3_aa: CASSLDGQGVETQYF
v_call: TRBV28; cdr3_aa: CASSPNAPVEAFF
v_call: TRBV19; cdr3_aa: CASKDTGGPTTGELFF
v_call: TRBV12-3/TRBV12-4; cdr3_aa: CASSQDRSYGYTF
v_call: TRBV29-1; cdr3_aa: CSVEGKGGTEAFF